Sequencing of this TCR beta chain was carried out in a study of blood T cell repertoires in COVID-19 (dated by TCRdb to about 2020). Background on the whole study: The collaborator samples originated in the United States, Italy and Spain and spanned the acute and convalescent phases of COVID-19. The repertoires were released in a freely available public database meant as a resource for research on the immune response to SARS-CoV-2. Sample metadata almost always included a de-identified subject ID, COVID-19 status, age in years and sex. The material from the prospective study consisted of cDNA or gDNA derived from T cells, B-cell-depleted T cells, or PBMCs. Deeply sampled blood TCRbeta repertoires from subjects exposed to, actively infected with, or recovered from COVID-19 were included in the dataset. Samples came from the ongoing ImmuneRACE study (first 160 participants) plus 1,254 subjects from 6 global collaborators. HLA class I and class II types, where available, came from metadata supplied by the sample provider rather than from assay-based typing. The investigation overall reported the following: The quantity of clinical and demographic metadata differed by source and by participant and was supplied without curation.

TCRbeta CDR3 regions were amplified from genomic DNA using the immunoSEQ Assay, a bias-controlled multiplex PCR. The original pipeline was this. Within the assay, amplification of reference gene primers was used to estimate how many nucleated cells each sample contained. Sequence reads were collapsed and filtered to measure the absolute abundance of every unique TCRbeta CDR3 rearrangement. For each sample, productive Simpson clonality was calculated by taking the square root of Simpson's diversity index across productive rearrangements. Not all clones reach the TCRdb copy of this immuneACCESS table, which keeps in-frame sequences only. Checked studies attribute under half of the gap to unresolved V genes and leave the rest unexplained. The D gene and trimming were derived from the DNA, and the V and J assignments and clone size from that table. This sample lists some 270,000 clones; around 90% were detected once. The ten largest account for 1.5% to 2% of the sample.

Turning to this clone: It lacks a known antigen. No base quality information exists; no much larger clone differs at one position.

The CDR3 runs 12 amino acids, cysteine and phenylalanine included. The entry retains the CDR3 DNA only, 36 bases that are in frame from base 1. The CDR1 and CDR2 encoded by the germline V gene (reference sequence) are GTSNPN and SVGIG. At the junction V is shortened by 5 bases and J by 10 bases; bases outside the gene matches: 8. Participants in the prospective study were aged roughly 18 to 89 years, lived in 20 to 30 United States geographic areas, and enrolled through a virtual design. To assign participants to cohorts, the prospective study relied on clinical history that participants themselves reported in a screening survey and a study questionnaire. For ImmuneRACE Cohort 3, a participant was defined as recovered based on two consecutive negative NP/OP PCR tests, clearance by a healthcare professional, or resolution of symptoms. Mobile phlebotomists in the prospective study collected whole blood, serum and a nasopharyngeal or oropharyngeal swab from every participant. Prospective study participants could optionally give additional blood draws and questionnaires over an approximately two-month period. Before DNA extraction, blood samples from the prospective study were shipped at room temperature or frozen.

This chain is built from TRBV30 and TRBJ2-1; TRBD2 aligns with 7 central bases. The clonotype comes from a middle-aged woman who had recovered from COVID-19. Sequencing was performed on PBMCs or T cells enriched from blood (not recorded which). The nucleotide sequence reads TGTGCCTGGGGTGGTGGGGGGGACGAGCAGTTCTTC. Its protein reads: CAWGGGGDEQFF.